These 22 T cell receptor beta chains share one sample of origin, sequenced in a study of cytomegalovirus exposure and HLA in healthy donors. 13 Jbeta primers and 60 Vbeta primers were used for the PCR. The data were produced by immunoSEQ multiplex PCR, yet TCRdb's version contains in-frame clones alone and is incomplete. The sample contains approximately 170,000 clones, roughly 84% of which appear only once. Sequenced sample: PBMCs. These receptors all stem from a man between 25 and 39 years old in good health and CMV-seropositive.

This rearrangement joins TRBV9 to TRBJ2-5, with 8 bases lining up with TRBD2. After removal of 0 bases from V and 1 base from J, the junction contained 2 bases not matched to a gene. Germline-derived CDR1 and CDR2 are SGDLS and YYNGEE. CDR3 length equals 15 residues. As DNA, the CDR3 is TGTGCCAGCAGCGTAGGAGGGACTAGCCAAGAGACCCAGTACTTC. It encodes CASSVGGTSQETQYF.

This clone was counted once. V usage is TRBV11-3 and J usage is TRBJ1-1, with a weak D call TRBD1 (6 bases). This CDR3 is 15 amino acids long. Looked up from germline, CDR1 is SGHNT and CDR2 is YENEEA. Trimming pared 1 base from V and 3 bases from J, leaving 12 bases between. CDR3 nucleotides: TGTGCCAGCAGCTTAGGGGGGCGGCAGCACACTGAAGCTTTCTTT. This encodes CASSLGGRQHTEAFF.

J is TRBJ2-1 and V is TRBV13, with D maybe TRBD1 (6 bases). Germline CDR1 PRHDT, CDR2 FYEKMQ (reference sequence). This CDR3 spans 14 amino acids. V was pared by 3 bases and J by 5 bases, with 11 bases between. The CDR3 region is CASSFGRQDNEQFF. CDR3 DNA sequence: TGTGCCAGCAGCTTCGGACGACAGGACAATGAGCAGTTCTTC.

This clone was found once. This chain connects TRBV19 to TRBJ2-1; 7 bases agree with TRBD2. This CDR3 region has 16 residues. Germline loops: CDR1 LNHDA, CDR2 SQIVND (reference sequence). V was clipped by 4 bases and J by 2 bases; unmatched bases: 8. DNA for the CDR3: TGTGCCAGTAGTACTAGCGGAGCTTCAGCCTACAATGAGCAGTTCTTC. Protein: CASSTSGASAYNEQFF.

This chain connects TRBV9 to TRBJ2-3; 8 positions match TRBD2. V lost 2 bases, J lost 0 bases, and 8 bases stayed unmatched. Germline V CDR1 and CDR2: SGDLS, YYNGEE. This CDR3 is 17 amino acids long. The CDR3 DNA follows: TGTGCCAGCAGCGTGTCCCTGCGGGAGGTGAGCACAGATACGCAGTATTTT. It is translated as CASSVSLREVSTDTQYF.

V and J are TRBV6-5 and TRBJ2-1; tentatively, D is TRBD1 (6 bases). The CDR3 is made up of 15 amino acids. CDR1 is MNHEY and CDR2 is SVGAGI in the germline V gene. V shed 5 bases and J shed 4 bases, with 15 bases lying between them. CDR3 in DNA: TGTGCCAGCAGTCCCCAGGGACAACTATACAATGAGCAGTTCTTC. Translating gives CASSPQGQLYNEQFF.

The rearrangement uses TRBV27 and TRBJ2-7; 9 nucleotides agree with TRBD2. Germline CDR1 is MNHEY and CDR2 is SMNVEV (reference sequence). Trimming took 2 bases from V and 4 from J; bases not matched to a gene: 6. CDR3 length: 15 residues. CDR3 in amino acids: CASSLEGTSLYEQYF. DNA for the CDR3: TGTGCCAGCAGTTTAGAGGGGACTAGCTTGTACGAGCAGTACTTC.

The chain links TRBV5-1 to TRBJ2-5, with 12 bases matching TRBD2. Per the germline V gene, CDR1 is SGHRS and CDR2 is YFSETQ. V shed 3 bases and J 5 bases; nucleotides not matched to a gene: 5. The CDR3 is made up of 15 amino acids. The CDR3 is CASSSSTSGRETQYF. In DNA, the CDR3 is TGCGCCAGCAGCTCCTCCACTAGCGGGAGGGAGACCCAGTACTTC.

The chain carries TRBV4-3 and TRBJ1-1; no clear D gene. Trimming pared 0 bases from V and 3 bases from J, leaving 8 bases between. The CDR3 extends over 14 amino acids. CDR1 LGHNA and CDR2 YSLEER come from the germline V gene. CDR3 nucleotides: TGCGCCAGCAGCCAAGATCCAGGTTACACTGAAGCTTTCTTT. Translating it yields CASSQDPGYTEAFF.

V and J are TRBV6-6 and TRBJ2-3; 7 nucleotides align to TRBD2. With 2 bases clipped from V and 2 bases from J, the junction kept 4 bases outside the gene matches. This CDR3 has 15 residues. Germline CDR1 and CDR2: MNHNY and SVGAGI (reference sequence). CDR3 nucleotide sequence: TGTGCCAGCAGTTACAGGAAGCGGGACACAGATACGCAGTATTTT. It encodes CASSYRKRDTDTQYF.

The chain carries TRBV7-2 and TRBJ2-7; 7 bases fit TRBD2. J was trimmed by 2 bases and V by 1 base; bases with no gene match: 5. The CDR3 runs to 15 residues. CDR1 is SGHTA, CDR2 FQGNSA, per germline. In DNA, the CDR3 is TGTGCCAGCAGCTTAGGTTTCCGGGGGGCCTACGAGCAGTACGTC. Protein product: CASSLGFRGAYEQYV.

The chain has TRBV7-9 and TRBJ2-2, with TRBD1 as a possible D gene (6 bases). This CDR3 is 15 amino acids long. The V and J ends lost 4 bases and 1 base respectively, with 10 bases between them. Germline V gene sequence: CDR1 SEHNR, CDR2 FQNEAQ (reference sequence). The CDR3 loop is CASSWVTGNTGELFF. Here the CDR3 DNA reads TGTGCCAGCAGCTGGGTGACAGGGAACACCGGGGAGCTGTTTTTT.

The chain has TRBV5-4 and TRBJ2-1, with 11 bases lining up with TRBD1. Germline values: CDR1 SGHNT, CDR2 YYREEE (reference sequence). J was trimmed by 8 bases and V by 4 bases; bases with no gene match: 2. This CDR3 region has 13 residues. The CDR3 region is CASSLGQGDEQFF. CDR3 coding DNA: TGTGCCAGCAGCCTGGGACAGGGGGATGAGCAGTTCTTC.

The chain is built from TRBV7-9 and TRBJ2-3, with D possibly matching TRBD1 (5 bases). The CDR3 runs 14 residues. Per the germline V gene, CDR1 is SEHNR and CDR2 is FQNEAQ (reference sequence). Trimming cost V 1 base and J 6 bases, with 11 bases left between them. For the CDR3, the DNA is TGTGCCAGCAGCTTAGACCAGCCAGGGGATACGCAGTATTTT. It is translated as CASSLDQPGDTQYF.

J is TRBJ1-5 and V is TRBV6-6; a possible D gene is TRBD1 (5 bases). Germline V gene lookup returns CDR1 MNHNY and CDR2 SVGAGI (reference sequence). V was trimmed by 2 bases and J by 2 bases, leaving 10 bases between them. The CDR3 runs to 15 residues. The CDR3 DNA is TGTGCCAGCAGTTACACGGCCAGGGGCAATCAGCCCCAGCATTTT. It translates to CASSYTARGNQPQHF.

V and J are TRBV19 and TRBJ2-5, with 9 bases that match TRBD1. The germline V gene has CDR1 LNHDA and CDR2 SQIVND (reference sequence). CDR3 length: 17 amino acids. V gave up 2 bases and J gave up 5 bases; unmatched junction bases: 12. CDR3 sequence: CASSIFPPDRGWETQYF. The CDR3 DNA reads TGTGCCAGTAGTATATTTCCTCCGGACAGGGGATGGGAGACCCAGTACTTC.

This chain joins TRBV27 and TRBJ2-4, with D possibly matching TRBD1 (6 bases). Germline-derived CDR1 and CDR2 are MNHEY and SMNVEV (reference sequence). The CDR3 is 16 residues long. Trimming left V 0 bases short and J 6 bases short, with 15 bases between. The CDR3 here is CASSLSIGTSRNIQYF. CDR3 in DNA: TGTGCCAGCAGTTTATCCATCGGGACATCTCGAAACATTCAGTACTTC.

This clone has just a few counts. The DNA for the CDR3 is TGTGCCAGCAGTCCTACGCGGGGACATGGCTACACCTTC. Protein product: CASSPTRGHGYTF. The chain has TRBV6-5 and TRBJ1-2; D might be TRBD1 (5 bases). The V and J ends lost 5 bases and 6 bases respectively, with 13 bases between them. CDR3 length: 13 amino acids. Germline V gene lookup returns CDR1 MNHEY and CDR2 SVGAGI.

The chain recombines TRBV7-3 with TRBJ2-1, with 10 bases that match TRBD1. Germline V gene data show CDR1 as SGHTA and CDR2 as FQGTGA. The CDR3 runs 15 residues. V was clipped by 1 base and J by 8 bases; unmatched bases: 5. CDR3 nucleotides: TGTGCCAGCAGCTTAAAGACAGGGGGCAAGGATGAGCAGTTCTTC. This encodes CASSLKTGGKDEQFF.

The chain uses TRBV5-1 and TRBJ2-4; 7 bases line up with TRBD1. V was pared by 0 bases and J by 7 bases, with 4 bases of the junction left unmatched. The CDR3 is 14 amino acids. CDR1 SGHRS and CDR2 YFSETQ come from the germline V gene. The CDR3 here is CASSLGRGQNIQYF. In DNA, the CDR3 is TGCGCCAGCAGCTTGGGTAGGGGGCAGAACATTCAGTACTTC. Full variable domain (missing parts from reference TRBV5-1 and TRBJ2-4): KAGVTQTPRYLIKTRGQQVTLSCSPISGHRSVSWYQQTPGQGLQFLFEYFSETQRNKGNFPGRFSGRQFSNSRSEMNVSTLELGDSALYLCASSLGRGQNIQYFGAGTRLSVL.

This chain connects TRBV19 to TRBJ2-1, with 11 bases aligning to TRBD2. There are 15 residues in the CDR3. Germline loops: CDR1 LNHDA, CDR2 SQIVND (reference sequence). V lost 2 bases, J lost 6 bases, and 3 bases stayed unmatched. The CDR3 DNA follows: TGTGCCAGTAGTATAAGACTAGCGGGGTCCAATGAGCAGTTCTTC. Translation gives CASSIRLAGSNEQFF.

The J gene is TRBJ1-2, the V gene TRBV6-5, with 10 bases lining up with TRBD1. Germline CDR1 and CDR2: MNHEY and SVGAGI. V lost 1 base to trimming and J lost 6 bases; unmatched junction nucleotides: 8. The CDR3 extends over 16 amino acids. CDR3 in amino acids: CASSYFSGTGDNGYTF. CDR3 bases: TGTGCCAGCAGTTACTTCTCTGGGACAGGGGATAATGGCTACACCTTC.